This T cell receptor beta chain was observed in a study of cytomegalovirus exposure and HLA in healthy donors (dated by TCRdb to about 2017). Regarding the research as a whole: In an earlier analysis of 550 to 750 of the donors, 250 to 300 Gb of sequence data and 90 million to 120 million unique TCR beta sequences from 150 million to 200 million T cells were reported. Roughly 300 gigabases of sequencing data and around 90 million unique TCR sequences made up an early release that covered approximately 620 HLA-typed donors. About five DR-DQ haplotypes were treated as single units for association and clustering because of strong linkage in the cohort. Alongside the repertoire data, information on donor age, sex, ethnicity and CMV serostatus was compiled. The study used immunosequencing to profile the T cell repertoires of approximately 650 subjects and linked those repertoires to cytomegalovirus serostatus. Along with the approximately 600-subject first cohort, a separate validation cohort of around 120 different subjects was used. The study was designed to test whether signatures of past pathogen exposure could be identified by cataloging public T cell receptors. An earlier analysis of around 580 of the donors used high-throughput TCR beta sequencing to judge whether each TCR beta V gene segment behaved as functional or pseudogenic. The number of donors typed differed by locus, with about 629-630 for A, B, C, DRB1 and DQB1, about 500 for DQA1, 600 to 610 for DPA1, and roughly 450 for DPB1. Of the 300 to 450 genotyped donors, 80% to 90% were placed in the genetic ancestry cluster associated with self-reported Caucasian donors. All discovery cohort repertoires had been generated using a single sequencing platform. HLA typing covered class I and class II loci at four-digit resolution. To predict cytomegalovirus infection status, the study brought together high-throughput TCR immunosequencing, statistical association of individual TCRs with disease status, and machine learning. A later genetic analysis took genome-wide SNP genotypes for about three fifths of the roughly 670 donors and used that subset as a discovery cohort. Rather than drawing on any new phenotypic data, the later analysis identified candidate immune exposures from TCR beta sequences and the way those sequences occurred across donors. A later analysis re-examined previously published TCR beta repertoires from just over 650 donors and added high-resolution HLA genotyping to investigate patterns of TCR occurrence. Among under 450 genotyped donors of the cohort, an average of roughly 240,000 unique TCR beta nucleotide sequences were sequenced per donor, around 18% of them non-productive. Beyond this particular receptor, the publication reports: A later analysis found that most CMV-associated TCR beta chains appeared HLA-restricted, with HLA associations seemingly driven largely by CMV exposure. A few of the identified cytomegalovirus-associated TCR beta chains were confirmed in vitro to be specific for cytomegalovirus antigens. According to a later analysis, parvovirus B19, influenza, CMV and Epstein-Barr virus appeared linked to several top co-occurrence clusters. Immune exposure information for the cohort was limited to CMV serostatus. Cytomegalovirus status was reported to be diagnosed by the classifier with high specificity and sensitivity in both the original and validation cohorts. A further reported finding was that TCR beta sequences accurately predicted the HLA-A and HLA-B alleles for most subjects in the first cohort. In a later analysis, TCR association rates were found to vary across HLA loci, with the most associated TCRs seen for DRB1 alleles and the fewest for HLA-C alleles. Most TCR sequences were observed very rarely across donors, whereas some public TCRs were present in many individuals. The earlier analysis of approximately 540 of the donors excluded over 15 rarely observed V segments, including chromosome 9 orphons, because counts were too low. In a later analysis, HLA-associated TCR beta chains were found to be more clonally expanded and to have lower generation probabilities than equally common non-associated chains. Because the 87-base-pair reads could not distinguish some IMGT-functional V segments, including TRBV6-2 and TRBV6-3, those segments were excluded. Compared with the 666-donor mean, donors in an Asian-associated ancestry cluster had fewer N-insertions in productive TCRs, according to a later genetic analysis. A group of highly shared sequence variants was considered likely to be a technical artifact of the sequencing pipeline. An association between a missense DCLRE1C variant and V-gene and J-gene trimming of TCR beta chains was found in a later genetic analysis and replicated in an independent cohort. An earlier analysis of 450 to 750 of the donors showed that most TCR beta V segments appeared in productive rearrangements either about 87% or about 30% of the time, which broadly matched IMGT annotations. In this cohort, only TCR beta chains were sequenced, and detectable features were limited by the absence of alpha or paired-chain data. According to the authors, the approach could potentially be generalized to other disease states and immunological phenotypes. Presence/absence analyses assumed roughly uniform sequencing depth across donors, an assumption that may not hold. At a false discovery rate of 0.05, a later analysis linked about 17,000 TCR beta sequences to specific HLA alleles. The study gave a list of over 150 TCR beta chains associated with cytomegalovirus. Correlated functional status among segregating V segments might reflect linkage disequilibrium, but an unknown experimental factor could not be ruled out. Strong co-occurrence of HLA alleles, especially DR and DQ, made assigning TCR associations to individual alleles difficult. Because some donors lacked HLA typing at each locus, the association tests relied only on the typed subset.

The library was generated by the immunoSEQ multiplex PCR assay. For the multiplex PCR, a mixture combining 60 forward primers for TCR Vbeta segments and 13 reverse primers for TCR Jbeta segments was used. A multiplex PCR assay on genomic DNA amplified the CDR3 region of rearranged TCR beta genes. Amplified TCR beta libraries were sequenced as 87-base-pair reads on the Illumina HiSeq System. For the original study's pipeline: In a later analysis, tens of millions of unique TCR beta chains were counted across the approximately 640 repertoires, and approximately 11 million of these chains were shared by at least two donors. Raw reads were error-corrected and collapsed into unique sequences by a nearest-neighbor algorithm in which closely related sequences were merged to remove PCR and sequencing errors. V, D and J gene segments were assigned by aligning CDR3 sequences to IMGT reference sequences. For a sequence to be retained, at least a six-nucleotide match to both a V gene segment and a J gene segment was required. Rearrangements were classified as productive when the CDR3 lacked stop codons and remained in frame with V and J, and all other rearrangements were classified as non-productive. Following IMGT convention, CDR3 was defined as the stretch from the second conserved V-encoded cysteine to the conserved J-encoded phenylalanine. The earlier analysis of 587 of the donors excluded any sequence lacking an unambiguous match to a single V gene segment. In an earlier analysis of a few hundred of the donors, V segments were called functional above 56.7% productive rearrangements and were called segregating when the between-donor standard deviation exceeded 5%. A statistical classification framework was developed to diagnose cytomegalovirus status using the catalog of TCR beta chain sequences. A later analysis assigned V and J genes by comparing TCR nucleotide sequences with IMGT/GENE-DB human TR gene sequences. In a later analysis, CDR3 sequences and most-parsimonious VDJ recombination scenarios were assigned using the TCRdist pipeline. In a later analysis, every TCR beta chain was defined by the combination of its CDR3 amino acid sequence and its V-gene family, and reads without a unique V-gene family were dropped. In a later analysis, some 600 highly shared, low-generation-probability nucleotide sequences were removed to address suspected cross-contamination and a sequencing artifact. For each public chain, a later analysis derived a clonal expansion index from normalized ranks of inferred template counts within each repertoire. Generation probabilities in a later analysis came from a VDJ recombination model fitted to out-of-frame rearrangements, and those results were checked against IGoR. Hypergeometric tests were used in a later analysis to score TCR-TCR, TCR-HLA and TCR-CMV co-occurrence, with a repertoire-size bias correction applied to the TCR pairs. To estimate false discovery rates, a later analysis permuted the HLA or CMV assignments 20 times. In a later analysis, co-occurring TCRs were grouped with DBSCAN, and TCRdist sequence similarity was added when clustering was performed within HLA-allele-positive subsets. Co-occurrence clustering excluded repertoires with fewer than 30,000 or more than 120,000 public chains, plus five with anomalous nucleotide sharing. TCRdb stores this immuneACCESS table with in-frame sequences only. Part of the clones is absent; in the studies checked, under half of the shortfall reflects unresolved V genes, and no reason is known for the rest. D and trimming were read from the DNA, whereas the V and J calls and clone size are those reported in that table. For this sample the table gives more than 95,000 clones, of which approximately 81% were detected only once. Around 1.2% of the sample comes from the top ten.

The cohort comprised some 680 healthy bone marrow donors. At the time of sampling, every cohort member was nominally healthy, though immune exposures that went unrecorded were likely present. The donor tested CMV seronegative and was one of the 352 seronegative cohort members. A peripheral blood sample was provided by each donor, and peripheral blood mononuclear cells were used for TCR beta sequencing. The Qiagen DNeasy Blood Extraction Kit was used to extract genomic DNA from the blood cell samples. Taken from the germline V gene, the CDR1 and CDR2 loops are SGHTA and FQGNSA. V is cut back by 2 bases and J by 0 bases, with 5 bases in the junction unmatched. Spanning cysteine to phenylalanine, the CDR3 consists of 17 amino acids. Only the CDR3 DNA stays, 51 bases, in frame from base 1. About this clone itself: The clone's antigen remains unknown. No base quality values were provided; no much bigger clone lies one nucleotide off.

The V and J genes are TRBV7-2 and TRBJ1-5; 9 bases in between match TRBD1. What was sequenced was PBMCs. The sequence came from a man aged 25 to 45 in good health and CMV-seronegative. The CDR3: CASSLSLTGGSNQPQHF. In nucleotide form, the sequence is TGTGCCAGCAGCTTATCTTTGACAGGGGGTAGCAATCAGCCCCAGCATTTT.